This T cell receptor beta chain was sequenced during a study of Ad26.COV2.S vaccination and SARS-CoV-2 variants. For the study at large: The donor belonged to the COV1001 Ad26.COV2.S trial arm.

Trimming removed 4 bases at V and 2 bases at J, with 10 bases between. The CDR3 totals 14 residues. Looked up from germline, CDR1 is MDHEN and CDR2 is SYDVKM. Study observations and caveats: CD8+ and CD4+ T cells specific for spike reportedly responded with substantial breadth after vaccination. Non-spike TCR breadth was similar in vaccine and placebo recipients.

Produced via immunoSEQ multiplex PCR; TCRdb's table is partial and in-frame only. The sample shows roughly 350,000 clones, roughly 84% of them seen only once. Documented treatment: some 20 received Ad26.COV2.S at low or high dose, single or two shots; roughly five received placebo; per-sample allocation not given. Day 63 after the first injection of vaccine or placebo was the sampling time. Comment on this clone: Its antigen is unknown.

Specimen: peripheral blood, collected in a trial of Ad26.COV2.S vaccine versus placebo. The chain combines TRBV28 with TRBJ2-3; D is uncertain. The receptor was derived from a person between 18 and 60 years old who received the Ad26.COV2.S COVID-19 vaccine or a placebo. This CDR3 reads CASSSTAYTDTQYF. CDR3 DNA sequence: TGTGCCAGCAGTTCAACGGCTTACACAGATACGCAGTATTTT.